This T cell receptor beta chain was observed in a study of OX40 agonist ivuxolimab in advanced cancers. Study-wide findings and caveats: Researchers did not determine the expanded peripheral T cells' antigen specificity. On average, CD8+ T cells showed a greater number of expanded clones than CD4+. Among the lowest peripheral clonal expansion occurred in 0.1-3.0 mg/kg partial responders.

Exclusion of a patient followed from autoimmune disease history or systemic immunosuppression. The germline V gene has CDR1 MDHEN and CDR2 SYDVKM. This CDR3 spans 13 amino acids. V was pared by 5 bases and J by 5 bases, with 12 bases between. Regarding this clone: Its matching antigen is unknown.

The protocol was immunoSEQ multiplex PCR, while the TCRdb copy is restricted to in-frame clones and leaves out a portion. Among 55,000 to 80,000 clones listed, approximately 80% were seen once. V is TRBV28 and J is TRBJ2-5, with unresolved D. This specimen consisted of CD4+ or CD8+ T cells sorted from blood, obtained in a trial of the OX40 agonist ivuxolimab. The sequence was obtained from an adult with an advanced solid tumor such as melanoma, head and neck, liver or kidney cancer. The CDR3 here is CASSRQVPETQYF. In DNA, the CDR3 is TGTGCCAGCAGTAGGCAAGTCCCGGAGACCCAGTACTTC. The variable domain in full, with the rest retrieved from reference TRBV28 and TRBJ2-5, is DVKVTQSSRYLVKRTGEKVFLECVQDMDHENMFWYRQDPGLGLRLIYFSYDVKMKEKGDIPEGYSVSREKKERFSLILESASTNQTSMYLCASSRQVPETQYFGPGTRLLVL.